Reported below is one T cell receptor (beta chain). Profiling relied on immunoSEQ multiplex PCR, and the TCRdb table lists in-frame clones only, not all of them. Seen here are 450 to 750 clones, about 91% observed once, and the top ten hold around 7.7%. The record originates from a study of brain metastases from non-small cell lung cancer. The CDR3 runs to 16 residues. Germline assignment: CDR1 MNHNS and CDR2 SASEGT. Trimming took 0 bases from V and 6 from J, leaving 15 bases between them. V gene TRBV6-1 combines with J gene TRBJ2-4; D perhaps matches TRBD2 (7 bases). This TCR was sampled from a donor aged 40 or older with non-small cell lung cancer. Sequenced material: tumor-adjacent normal tissue. CDR3 loop: CASSEAGGAQGNIQYF. The CDR3 DNA reads TGTGCCAGCAGTGAAGCAGGGGGGGCGCAGGGAAACATTCAGTACTTC.